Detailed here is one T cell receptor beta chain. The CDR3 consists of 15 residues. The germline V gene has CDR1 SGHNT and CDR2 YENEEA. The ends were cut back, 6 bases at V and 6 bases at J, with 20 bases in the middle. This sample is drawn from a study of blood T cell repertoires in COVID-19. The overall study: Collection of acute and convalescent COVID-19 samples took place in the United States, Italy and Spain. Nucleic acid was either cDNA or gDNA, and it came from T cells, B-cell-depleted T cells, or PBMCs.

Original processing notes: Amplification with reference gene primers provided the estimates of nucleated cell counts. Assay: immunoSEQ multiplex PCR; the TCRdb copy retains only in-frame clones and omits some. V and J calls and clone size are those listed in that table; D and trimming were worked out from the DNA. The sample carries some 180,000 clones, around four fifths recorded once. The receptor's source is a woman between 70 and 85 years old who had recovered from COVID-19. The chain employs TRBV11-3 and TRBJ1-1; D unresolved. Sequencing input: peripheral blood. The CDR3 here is CASSQTGSARAEAFF. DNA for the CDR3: TGTGCCAGCAGTCAAACGGGGAGCGCCAGAGCTGAAGCTTTCTTT.